Reported below is one TCR beta chain. What it recognizes is unknown. Template switching with 5'RACE generated the TCR cDNA and added a universal primer site and UMIs. One entry per CDR3 protein, called by TCRdb with MiXCR from the 5' RACE reads. The sample contains under 300,000 distinct CDR3 sequences, 10% to 15% of which appear only once. The data were taken from a study of T cells after yellow fever vaccination. In the study overall: When fractions had low cell numbers, they were prepared with SMART-Seq v4 Ultra Low Input.

The germline V and J ends were trimmed by 1 base and 4 bases, with 10 bases remaining between them. This CDR3 has 14 amino acids. CDR1 is ENHRY and CDR2 is SYGVKD in the germline V gene. Whole-study results and caveats: Some clonotypes, a small share, were shared between CD4 and CD8 compartments.

This chain connects TRBV10-3 to TRBJ1-2; D uncertain. The sequence derives from a man aged 25 to 40 who received the YFV17D yellow fever vaccine. Sequenced here: CD4+ T cells sorted from PBMCs, sampled 45 days after the yellow fever booster vaccination. As DNA, the CDR3 is TGTGCCATCAGTGAGTTGGTCCTTTCCTATGGCTACACCTTC. Amino acid sequence: CAISELVLSYGYTF.